These 20 T cell receptor beta chains share one sample of origin, sequenced in a study of blood T cells in healthy people across ages. Through a sample-barcoded 5' primer and a J-beta primer mix, a second PCR was run for roughly 6 to 12 cycles. Each CDR3 protein is one row after TCRdb ran MiXCR on the 5' RACE reads. This sample yields approximately 1.5 million distinct CDR3 sequences, of which approximately 43% are seen a single time; under 5% belongs to the top ten. The sequencing input was blood. Receptor source: a woman aged 18-30 years in good health.

This clonotype has a single count. A clone one base away is much larger, so this may be a read error. This sequence joins TRBV5-1 and TRBJ2-3, with TRBD2 matching over 14 bases. Germline-derived CDR1 and CDR2 are SGHRS and YFSETQ. The CDR3 spans 18 residues. The chain's CDR3 is CASSLDFGTSGGTDAQYF. CDR3 bases: TGCGCCAGCAGCCTGGACTTCGGGACTAGCGGGGGCACAGATGCGCAGTATTTT.

This clonotype was detected only a few times. The chain recombines TRBV20-1 with TRBJ1-4; 7 positions agree with TRBD1. The germline V gene has CDR1 DFQATT and CDR2 SNEGSKA (reference sequence). The CDR3 is made up of 14 amino acids. V trimming: 6 bases; J trimming: 3 bases; junction bases outside the gene matches: 7. CDR3: CSAPGQASNEKLFF. CDR3 nucleotide sequence: TGCAGTGCCCCTGGACAGGCTTCTAATGAAAAACTGTTTTTT.

V is TRBV18 and J is TRBJ2-7; no definite D call. This CDR3 region has 14 residues. Trimming pared 0 bases from V and 3 bases from J, leaving 9 bases between. Germline V gene sequence: CDR1 KGHSH, CDR2 LQKENI. As DNA, the CDR3 is TGTGCCAGCTCACCACCGGCAACCCGCTACGAGCAGTACTTC. The encoded protein is CASSPPATRYEQYF.

This clonotype was observed once. V and J are TRBV29-1 and TRBJ2-5, with a possible D match to TRBD1 (6 bases). CDR3 size: 11 residues. The V end lost 3 bases, the J end lost 12 bases, and 14 bases lay between the germline ends. Germline V gene data show CDR1 as SQVTM and CDR2 as ANQGSEA. This CDR3 reads CSVEGQGPEYF. The CDR3 DNA is TGCAGCGTTGAGGGGCAGGGGCCCGAGTACTTC.

The chain uses TRBV2 and TRBJ2-1; D gene ambiguous. V lost 6 bases and J lost 9, with 15 bases in between. Germline CDR1 is SNHLY and CDR2 is FYNNEI. The length of the CDR3 is 13 residues. CDR3 residues: CASRASTLGEQFF. In DNA form, the CDR3 reads TGTGCCAGCAGGGCGTCCACCCTCGGTGAGCAGTTCTTC. The whole variable domain, remainder taken from reference TRBV2 and TRBJ2-1, is EPEVTQTPSHQVTQMGQEVILRCVPISNHLYFYWYRQILGQKVEFLVSFYNNEISEKSEIFDDQFSVERPDGSNFTLKIRSTKLEDSAMYFCASRASTLGEQFFGPGTRLTVL.

Of note for this clonotype: A read error may produce the germline difference seen at one junction end. The chain uses TRBV29-1 and TRBJ1-2; possibly TRBD1 for D (5 bases). Germline V gives CDR1 SQVTM, CDR2 ANQGSEA. The CDR3 spans 15 residues. The CDR3 region has the DNA TGCAGCATTGAAGATCCCTCAGGGCCCAACTATGGCTACACCTTC. This encodes CSIEDPSGPNYGYTF.

This clonotype was detected only a few times. This clone may be a read error of a much larger clone one base away. The V call is TRBV20-1, the J call TRBJ2-7; D not certain. V shed 6 bases and J shed 3 bases, with 15 bases lying between them. The germline CDR1 and CDR2 sequences are DFQATT and SNEGSKA (reference sequence). The CDR3 is 13 amino acids. CDR3 DNA sequence: TGCAGTGCGAACGGAGCGACGAACTACGAGCAGTACTTC. Residues: CSANGATNYEQYF.

J is TRBJ1-1 and V is TRBV9; D is ambiguous. This CDR3 spans 14 amino acids. Germline V gene data show CDR1 as SGDLS and CDR2 as YYNGEE. Between the trimmed V and J ends, which lost 3 bases and 5 bases, there was a span of 14 bases. This chain's CDR3 is CASSADGFGTEAFF. DNA for the CDR3: TGTGCCAGCAGCGCCGACGGATTCGGTACTGAAGCTTTCTTT.

This clonotype was seen more than once but under ten times. The chain joins TRBV7-2 to TRBJ1-5; possible D gene TRBD1, 5 bases. CDR3 length: 15 amino acids. Germline V gives CDR1 SGHTA, CDR2 FQGNSA. V lost 5 bases and J lost 0, with 11 bases in between. The CDR3 region has the DNA TGTGCCAGCAGCCCCCACGGGGCTAGCAATCAGCCCCAGCATTTT. Translating gives CASSPHGASNQPQHF.

This clonotype was counted between two and nine times. The gene calls are TRBV5-1 and TRBJ2-5; TRBD1 agrees at 8 bases. The J call may be mistaken, given a closer DNA end match to TRBJ2-7. CDR1 and CDR2 from the germline V gene are SGHRS and YFSETQ. The CDR3 extends over 14 amino acids. For the CDR3, the DNA is TGCGCCAGCAGCTTGGCTGACAGGGGAAGCGAGCAGTACTTC. As protein: CASSLADRGSEQYF.

There are a few counts of this clonotype. The chain joins TRBV5-5 to TRBJ2-5, with unresolved D. V was cut by 4 bases and J by 13 bases, with 17 bases left in between. This CDR3 has 12 residues. Germline values: CDR1 SGHKS, CDR2 YYEKEE (reference sequence). CDR3 bases: TGTGCCAGCAGCATTTCCGAGGCGGTATGGTACTTC. Amino acid sequence: CASSISEAVWYF.

CDR3 loop: CATWDSSYEQYF. CDR3 in DNA: TGTGCCACCTGGGACTCGTCCTACGAGCAGTACTTC. V and J are TRBV10-3 and TRBJ2-7; D is possibly TRBD2 (6 bases). Per germline, CDR1 ENHRY and CDR2 SYGVKD. The CDR3 extends over 12 amino acids. V dropped 10 bases and J dropped 1 base, with 11 bases sitting between them.

V gene TRBV6-2 or TRBV6-3 combines with J gene TRBJ2-2; D remains ambiguous. This CDR3 is 15 amino acids long. The germline V and J ends were trimmed by 2 bases and 7 bases, with 14 bases remaining between them. Looked up from germline, CDR1 is MNHEY and CDR2 is SVGEGT. The CDR3 region has the DNA TGTGCCAGCAGTTACCTTCCCGGTGGGAACGGGGAGCTGTTTTTT. Translated: CASSYLPGGNGELFF.

This clonotype was detected a few times. J is TRBJ2-7 and V is TRBV7-3; D is ambiguous. The CDR3 sequence is 15 residues long. Germline V lookup: CDR1 SGHTA, CDR2 FQGTGA. Trimming took 4 bases from V and 0 from J, leaving 13 bases between them. DNA for the CDR3: TGTGCCAGCAGCTCCGACGGCACCGCCTCCTACGAGCAGTACTTC. It translates to CASSSDGTASYEQYF.

This clonotype was detected only a few times. The chain joins TRBV29-1 to TRBJ2-3, with 13 bases that match TRBD2. CDR3 length: 15 residues. The germline CDR1 and CDR2 sequences are SQVTM and ANQGSEA. The V segment lost 6 bases and the J segment 2 bases; nucleotides outside the gene matches: 5. The CDR3 nucleotides read TGCAGCGTGGTGACTAGCGGGAGGCTCACAGATACGCAGTATTTT. Its protein product is CSVVTSGRLTDTQYF.

The rearrangement links TRBV20-1 to TRBJ2-3; possible D gene TRBD2, 7 bases. CDR1 DFQATT and CDR2 SNEGSKA come from the germline V gene (reference sequence). This CDR3 has 16 amino acids. The germline V and J ends were trimmed by 4 bases and 7 bases, with 24 bases remaining between them. For the CDR3, the DNA is TGCAGTGCTACAACTTTGGGGGGGCAGTGGATGAATACGCAGTATTTT. The encoded protein is CSATTLGGQWMNTQYF.

This clonotype was recorded a few times. This sequence joins TRBV7-2 and TRBJ2-5; the D gene is possibly TRBD1 (6 bases). CDR3 length equals 15 residues. Trimming cost V 1 base and J 9 bases, with 18 bases left between them. Germline CDR1 and CDR2: SGHTA and FQGNSA. CDR3 sequence reads: CASSLGSRGNVAQYF. The CDR3, as DNA: TGTGCCAGCAGCTTAGGTTCCAGGGGAAATGTGGCCCAGTACTTC.

The table lists this clonotype with a few counts. The chain carries TRBV10-2 and TRBJ1-5; D remains unclear. The germline V gene has CDR1 WSHSY and CDR2 SAAADI. V lost 3 bases, J lost 7 bases, and 7 bases lay in between. The CDR3 is 12 residues long. CDR3 nucleotides: TGCGCCAGCAGTGAAAAAGCCCAGCCCCAGCATTTT. Its protein is CASSEKAQPQHF.

This clonotype was detected only a few times. The gene calls are TRBV6-6 and TRBJ2-3; 7 bases map to TRBD1. Germline V gene data show CDR1 as MNHNY and CDR2 as SVGAGI (reference sequence). The CDR3 is made up of 13 amino acids. Trimming cost V 8 bases and J 5 bases; bases outside gene matches: 7. The CDR3 DNA is TGTGCCAGCGAAGGACAGGTTAAAGATACGCAGTATTTT. This translates into CASEGQVKDTQYF.

The chain couples TRBV9 to TRBJ2-3, with a weak D call TRBD2 (5 bases). The CDR3 has 14 amino acids. The V and J ends lost 4 bases and 2 bases respectively, with 11 bases between them. Germline CDR1 is SGDLS and CDR2 is YYNGEE. The CDR3 DNA sequence: TGTGCCAGCAGCTCGGAGCGGAACACAGATACGCAGTATTTT. This codes for CASSSERNTDTQYF.